Detailed here is one T cell receptor (beta chain). Its antigen is currently not known. Base qualities are missing; no much larger clone stands one base away. This sample was taken from a study of blood T cell repertoires in COVID-19 (dated by TCRdb to the early 2020s). For the wider study: The collaborator samples originated in the United States, Italy and Spain and spanned the acute and convalescent phases of COVID-19. The material from the prospective study consisted of cDNA or gDNA derived from T cells, B-cell-depleted T cells, or PBMCs. The repertoires were released in a freely available public database meant as a resource for research on the immune response to SARS-CoV-2. HLA class I and class II types, where available, came from metadata supplied by the sample provider rather than from assay-based typing. Sample metadata almost always included a de-identified subject ID, COVID-19 status, age in years and sex. Subjects who had been exposed to COVID-19, were actively infected with it, or had recovered from it provided the deeply sampled blood TCRbeta repertoires that made up the dataset. The samples were drawn from the first 160 participants of the ongoing ImmuneRACE study and from roughly 1,300 subjects provided by 6 global collaborators. Summary of the overall study and its limitations: Clinical and demographic metadata were provided uncurated, with the amount varying by source and participant.

TCRbeta CDR3 regions were amplified from genomic DNA by means of the immunoSEQ Assay, a bias-controlled multiplex PCR. The authors' analysis ran thus. The number of nucleated cells in each sample was estimated by amplification of reference gene primers within the assay. To quantify the absolute abundance of each unique TCRbeta CDR3 rearrangement, sequence reads were collapsed and filtered. For each sample, productive Simpson clonality was calculated as the square root of Simpson's diversity index over productive rearrangements. The table comes from immuneACCESS by way of TCRdb, which keeps in-frame sequences with V and J called. Part of the clones is missing from these tables; in studies checked, under half for an unresolved V gene and the rest for unknown reasons. Clone size and the V and J calls come from that table; the DNA yielded D and trimming. The sample records some 100,000 clones, approximately 82% of which are singletons. Approximately 6.8% of the sample comes from the top ten.

Each collaborating institution followed its own protocols to collect whole blood in K2EDTA tubes. For TCRbeta analysis, collaborator samples were shipped as frozen whole blood, as isolated PBMCs, or as DNA extracted from either sample type. The CDR3 numbers 18 residues from cysteine through phenylalanine. The only DNA kept is the CDR3, 54 bases in frame from the first base. In the germline V gene (reference sequence), CDR1 corresponds to LGHDT and CDR2 to YNNKEL. Relative to germline, V is missing 4 bases and J is missing 10 bases, with 14 bases of the junction outside any gene match. The V and J genes are TRBV3-1 (or the pseudogene TRBV3-2) and TRBJ2-1; the junction holds 15 bases that match TRBD2. Sequencing was performed on peripheral blood. The TCR sequence derives from a man aged 50 to 60 with active or convalescent COVID-19. The CDR3 protein sequence reads: CASSRDLGGLAGGGEQFF. The bases are TGTGCCAGCAGCCGGGACCTAGGGGGACTAGCGGGGGGCGGCGAGCAGTTCTTC.